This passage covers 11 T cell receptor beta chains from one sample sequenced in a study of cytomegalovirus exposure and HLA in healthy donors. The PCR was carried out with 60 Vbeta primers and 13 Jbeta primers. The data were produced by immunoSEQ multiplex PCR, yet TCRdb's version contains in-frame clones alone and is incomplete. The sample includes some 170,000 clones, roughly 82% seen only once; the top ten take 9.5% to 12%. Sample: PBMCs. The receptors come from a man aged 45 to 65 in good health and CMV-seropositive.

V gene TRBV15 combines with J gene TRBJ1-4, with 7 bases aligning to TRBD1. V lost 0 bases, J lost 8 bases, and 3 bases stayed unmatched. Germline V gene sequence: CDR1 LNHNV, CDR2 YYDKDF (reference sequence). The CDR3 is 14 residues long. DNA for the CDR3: TGTGCCACCAGCAGAGAACGCAGGGGGGAAAAACTGTTTTTT. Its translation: CATSRERRGEKLFF. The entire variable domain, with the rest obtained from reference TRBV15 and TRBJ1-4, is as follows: DAMVIQNPRYQVTQFGKPVTLSCSQTLNHNVMYWYQQKSSQAPKLLFHYYDKDFNNEADTPDNFQSRRPNTSFCFLDIRSPGLGDTAMYLCATSRERRGEKLFFGSGTQLSVL.

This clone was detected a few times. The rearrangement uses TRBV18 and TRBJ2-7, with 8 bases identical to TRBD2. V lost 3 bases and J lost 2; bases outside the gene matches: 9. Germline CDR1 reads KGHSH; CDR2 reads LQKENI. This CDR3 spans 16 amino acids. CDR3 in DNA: TGTGCCAGCTCACCTAAACGGGGGGGGTATCCCTACGAGCAGTACTTC. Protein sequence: CASSPKRGGYPYEQYF.

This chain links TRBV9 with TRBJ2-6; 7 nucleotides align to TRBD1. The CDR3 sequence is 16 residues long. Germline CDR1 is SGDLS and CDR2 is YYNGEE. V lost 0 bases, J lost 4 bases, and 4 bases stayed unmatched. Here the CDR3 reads CASSVEGALGANVLTF. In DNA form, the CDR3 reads TGTGCCAGCAGCGTAGAGGGGGCTCTCGGGGCCAACGTCCTGACTTTC. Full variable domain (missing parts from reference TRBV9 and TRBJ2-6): DSGVTQTPKHLITATGQRVTLRCSPRSGDLSVYWYQQSLDQGLQFLIQYYNGEERAKGNILERFSAQQFPDLHSELNLSSLELGDSALYFCASSVEGALGANVLTFGAGSRLTVL.

CDR3 nucleotides: TGCGCCAGCAGCCACCTCGACAGGGTAGCTGAAGCTTTCTTT. This translates into CASSHLDRVAEAFF. This chain connects TRBV4-1 to TRBJ1-1; 7 nucleotides agree with TRBD1. Germline trimming cut 3 bases from V and 6 bases from J; bases unmatched to any gene: 7. Per the germline V gene, CDR1 is MGHRA and CDR2 is YSYEKL. There are 14 residues in the CDR3.

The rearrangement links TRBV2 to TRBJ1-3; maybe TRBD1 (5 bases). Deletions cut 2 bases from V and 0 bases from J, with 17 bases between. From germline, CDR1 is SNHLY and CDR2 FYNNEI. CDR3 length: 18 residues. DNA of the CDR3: TGTGCCAGCAGTGAATTAGTGTCAGGGATTCTCTCTGGAAACACCATATATTTT. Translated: CASSELVSGILSGNTIYF.

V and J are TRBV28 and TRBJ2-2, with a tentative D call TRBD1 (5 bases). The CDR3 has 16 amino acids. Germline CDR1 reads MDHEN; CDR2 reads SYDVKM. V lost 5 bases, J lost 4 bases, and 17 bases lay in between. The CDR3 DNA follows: TGTGCCAGCAGTCCCTCAGGGTTAGGATTCACCGGGGAGCTGTTTTTT. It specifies CASSPSGLGFTGELFF.

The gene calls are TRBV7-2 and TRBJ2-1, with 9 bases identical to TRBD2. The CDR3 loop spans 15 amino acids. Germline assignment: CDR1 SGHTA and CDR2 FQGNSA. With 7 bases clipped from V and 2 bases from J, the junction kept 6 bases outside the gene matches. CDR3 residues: CASKAGGPTYNEQFF. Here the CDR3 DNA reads TGTGCCAGCAAGGCGGGAGGGCCAACCTACAATGAGCAGTTCTTC.

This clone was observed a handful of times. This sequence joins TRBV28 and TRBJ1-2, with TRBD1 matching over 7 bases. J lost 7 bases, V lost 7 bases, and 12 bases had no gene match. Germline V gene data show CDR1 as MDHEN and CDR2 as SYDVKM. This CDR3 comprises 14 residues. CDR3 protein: CASTPPGQYGGYTF. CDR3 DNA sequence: TGTGCCAGCACCCCGCCGGGACAGTATGGTGGCTACACCTTC.

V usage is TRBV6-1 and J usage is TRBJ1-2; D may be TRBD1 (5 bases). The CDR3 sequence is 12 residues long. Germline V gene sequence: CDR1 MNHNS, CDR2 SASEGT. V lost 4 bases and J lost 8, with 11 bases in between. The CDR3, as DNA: TGTGCCAGCAGTGGTTCAGGGCGCGGCTACACCTTC. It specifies CASSGSGRGYTF.

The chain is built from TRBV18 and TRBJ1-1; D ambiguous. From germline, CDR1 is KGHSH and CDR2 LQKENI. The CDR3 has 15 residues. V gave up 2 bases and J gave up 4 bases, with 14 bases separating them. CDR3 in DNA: TGTGCCAGCTCACCAAGGCAGGAATGGGCCACTGAAGCTTTCTTT. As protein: CASSPRQEWATEAFF. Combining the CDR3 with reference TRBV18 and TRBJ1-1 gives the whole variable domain NAGVMQNPRHLVRRRGQEARLRCSPMKGHSHVYWYRQLPEEGLKFMVYLQKENIIDESGMPKERFSAEFPKEGPSILRIQQVVRGDSAAYFCASSPRQEWATEAFFGQGTRLTVV.

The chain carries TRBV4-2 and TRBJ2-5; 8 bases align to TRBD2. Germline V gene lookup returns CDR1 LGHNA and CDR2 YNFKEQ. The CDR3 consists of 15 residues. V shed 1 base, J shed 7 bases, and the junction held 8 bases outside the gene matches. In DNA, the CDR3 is TGTGCCAGCAGCCAAGGGACTAGCCGGGGGGGGACCCAGTACTTC. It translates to CASSQGTSRGGTQYF.